The T cell receptor beta chain described here comes from a study of cytomegalovirus exposure and HLA in healthy donors. TCRdb keeps only in-frame clones here, not all; method: immunoSEQ multiplex PCR. The table records under 150,000 clones, around 84% of them present only once. This CDR3 contains 12 residues. V was trimmed by 5 bases and J by 5 bases, leaving 9 bases between them. Germline assignment: CDR1 MNHNS and CDR2 SASEGT. Concerning this clone itself: Antigen unknown.

Broader study findings: TCR clusters originating in the first cohort tended to co-occur in the roughly 120 validation repertoires, according to a later analysis. Cytomegalovirus-associated status was assigned to around 160 TCR beta chains.

The source is a man aged 18-30 years in good health and CMV-seropositive. The chain links TRBV6-1 to TRBJ2-5; perhaps TRBD2 as D (5 bases). The sequenced sample was PBMCs. The CDR3 sequence is CASSLAFETQYF. The CDR3 DNA is TGTGCCAGCAGTCTAGCCTTTGAGACCCAGTACTTC.